The 27 T cell receptor beta chains below all came from one sample that was sequenced in a study of T cell responses to AZD1222 COVID-19 vaccine. The protocol was immunoSEQ multiplex PCR, while the TCRdb copy is restricted to in-frame clones and leaves out a portion. The table lists fewer than 150,000 clones, over 75% of them singletons. Here the sequenced sample was peripheral blood, taken on day 0 of AZD1222 vaccination. These receptors were taken from an adult in good health.

The rearrangement links TRBV19 to TRBJ1-5, with D perhaps matching TRBD1 (6 bases). In germline, CDR1 is LNHDA, CDR2 SQIVND (reference sequence). V was trimmed by 4 bases and J by 3 bases, leaving 10 bases between them. The CDR3 runs 14 residues. The CDR3 spells CASSTDSSNQPQHF. The CDR3 DNA is TGTGCCAGTAGTACGGACAGCTCCAATCAGCCCCAGCATTTT.

The chain carries TRBV4-1 and TRBJ1-1; D gene ambiguous. This CDR3 region has 16 residues. The germline V gene has CDR1 MGHRA and CDR2 YSYEKL. Trimming removed 0 bases from V and 1 base from J, with 12 bases in between. The CDR3 is CASSQDSGAQNTEAFF. The CDR3 bases are TGCGCCAGCAGCCAAGATTCGGGAGCTCAGAACACTGAAGCTTTCTTT.

The chain links TRBV25-1 to TRBJ2-5; 10 nucleotides agree with TRBD2. This CDR3 region has 17 residues. The V and J ends lost 0 bases and 5 bases, in that order; junction bases with no gene match: 9. The germline CDR1 and CDR2 sequences are MGHDK and SYGVNS. DNA of the CDR3: TGTGCCAGCAGTGAATATCGGAGCGGGGGGGCCCGTGAGACCCAGTACTTC. Translation gives CASSEYRSGGARETQYF.

The V gene is TRBV7-2, the J gene TRBJ1-5; 8 positions match TRBD1. This CDR3 spans 15 amino acids. J lost 5 bases, V lost 1 base, and 4 bases had no gene match. The V gene's germline CDR1 is SGHTA and CDR2 FQGNSA. CDR3 loop: CASSLGQGRDQPQHF. In nucleotides, the CDR3 is TGTGCCAGCAGCTTAGGACAGGGGAGGGATCAGCCCCAGCATTTT.

The chain recombines TRBV15 with TRBJ2-1; unclear D gene. This CDR3 comprises 15 residues. Per germline, CDR1 LNHNV and CDR2 YYDKDF (reference sequence). V lost 0 bases and J lost 1, with 7 bases in between. Here the CDR3 reads CATSRDPGSYNEQFF. CDR3 DNA: TGTGCCACCAGCAGAGATCCGGGTTCCTACAATGAGCAGTTCTTC.

This sequence joins TRBV7-9 and TRBJ2-3; D is perhaps TRBD1 or TRBD2 (5 bases each). Germline CDR1 is SEHNR and CDR2 is FQNEAQ (reference sequence). The V and J ends lost 4 bases and 0 bases respectively, with 11 bases between them. The CDR3 runs 15 residues. The CDR3 reads CASSSTGRSTDTQYF. CDR3 nucleotide sequence: TGTGCCAGCAGCTCCACGGGACGGAGCACAGATACGCAGTATTTT.

The genes are TRBV5-6 and TRBJ1-6; 8 bases agree with TRBD1. Germline V gives CDR1 SGHDT, CDR2 YYEEEE. The CDR3 runs to 19 residues. With 4 bases clipped from V and 8 bases from J, the junction kept 20 bases outside the gene matches. The CDR3 DNA sequence: TGTGCCAGCAGCGGGCCGGGGGGGGCAGGGGGCAGGCACGATTCACCCCTCCACTTT. Translation gives CASSGPGGAGGRHDSPLHF.

The chain has TRBV4-2 and TRBJ2-7; no clear D. Trimming pared 1 base from V and 5 bases from J, leaving 15 bases between. The V gene's germline CDR1 is LGHNA and CDR2 YNFKEQ. This CDR3 is 15 amino acids long. CDR3 protein: CASSQAIASGHEQYF. CDR3 coding DNA: TGTGCCAGCAGCCAAGCCATCGCTTCGGGTCACGAGCAGTACTTC.

Comment on this clone: Sequence at one end of the junction differs from germline and may be a read error. The chain has TRBV19 and TRBJ1-5; D uncertain. The germline CDR1 and CDR2 sequences are LNHDA and SQIVND (reference sequence). The CDR3 has 13 amino acids. Here the CDR3 DNA reads TGTGCGAGTACTGGAGGGATCAATCAGCCCCAGCATTTT. This encodes CASTGGINQPQHF.

The chain joins TRBV6-4 to TRBJ1-2; a possible D gene is TRBD1 (5 bases). Trimming left V 0 bases short and J 8 bases short, with 13 bases between. Looked up from germline, CDR1 is MRHNA and CDR2 is SNTAGT. This CDR3 has 14 amino acids. In DNA, the CDR3 is TGTGCCAGCAGTGACTCTGGGACCTTAAAAGGCTACACCTTC. Encoded protein: CASSDSGTLKGYTF.

CDR3 region: CASSQPRLAGRETQYF. The CDR3 nucleotides are TGCGCCAGCAGCCAACCCCGACTAGCGGGGAGAGAGACCCAGTACTTC. The gene calls are TRBV4-1 and TRBJ2-5; TRBD2 matches 11 bases. The V segment lost 2 bases and the J segment 4 bases; nucleotides outside the gene matches: 6. The CDR3 is made up of 16 amino acids. Germline CDR1 and CDR2: MGHRA and YSYEKL.

This clone occurred once. The chain links TRBV6-1 to TRBJ2-7, with 9 bases identical to TRBD1. V was pared by 3 bases and J by 3 bases, with 6 bases of the junction left unmatched. The CDR3 sequence is 15 residues long. Looked up from germline, CDR1 is MNHNS and CDR2 is SASEGT. The CDR3 coding sequence is TGTGCCAGCAGTGAGGGACAGGGCCGCCACTACGAGCAGTACTTC. This gives the protein CASSEGQGRHYEQYF.

The CDR3 here is CASREEGPNTEAFF. The CDR3 nucleotides read TGCGCCAGCAGAGAAGAGGGACCGAACACTGAAGCTTTCTTT. V usage is TRBV10-1 and J usage is TRBJ1-1; D is perhaps TRBD1 (5 bases). V lost 6 bases and J 1 base, leaving 12 bases between the germline ends. Germline CDR1 reads WNHNN; CDR2 reads SYGVQD (reference sequence). This CDR3 is 14 amino acids long.

This chain uses TRBV7-9 with TRBJ1-2, with D perhaps matching TRBD1 (6 bases). V lost 4 bases and J 8 bases, leaving 17 bases between the germline ends. This CDR3 is built from 14 residues. CDR1 SEHNR and CDR2 FQNEAQ come from the germline V gene (reference sequence). The CDR3 sequence: CASSYQDSATGYTF. For the CDR3, the DNA is TGTGCCAGCAGCTACCAGGACAGTGCGACGGGCTACACCTTC.

The rearrangement links TRBV6-4 to TRBJ1-2; D is perhaps TRBD1 (5 bases). V lost 0 bases to trimming and J lost 5 bases, with 10 bases between them. The V gene's germline CDR1 is MRHNA and CDR2 SNTAGT. CDR3 size: 14 residues. CDR3 DNA sequence: TGTGCCAGCAGTGACTCGCAGGGCAATTATGGCTACACCTTC. This codes for CASSDSQGNYGYTF.

The rearrangement links TRBV5-1 to TRBJ2-1; 8 nucleotides align to TRBD2. This CDR3 contains 16 residues. Trimming at V came to 4 bases and at J to 8 bases, leaving 14 bases not matched to a gene. The germline V gene has CDR1 SGHRS and CDR2 YFSETQ. CDR3: CASSGVAGLGRDEQFF. The CDR3 DNA reads as TGCGCCAGCAGCGGTGTAGCGGGACTTGGGCGGGATGAGCAGTTCTTC.

The chain employs TRBV5-1 and TRBJ1-1; 7 nucleotides match TRBD1. This CDR3 is built from 15 residues. J was trimmed by 0 bases and V by 0 bases; bases with no gene match: 2. The germline V gene encodes CDR1 SGHRS and CDR2 YFSETQ. This CDR3 is CASSLGQGMNTEAFF. Written as DNA, the CDR3 is TGCGCCAGCAGCTTGGGACAGGGAATGAACACTGAAGCTTTCTTT. The variable domain in full, with the rest retrieved from reference TRBV5-1 and TRBJ1-1, is KAGVTQTPRYLIKTRGQQVTLSCSPISGHRSVSWYQQTPGQGLQFLFEYFSETQRNKGNFPGRFSGRQFSNSRSEMNVSTLELGDSALYLCASSLGQGMNTEAFFGQGTRLTVV.

V usage is TRBV30 and J usage is TRBJ2-6; D gene uncertain. The CDR3 loop spans 13 amino acids. The V gene lost 3 bases and the J gene lost 1 base, with 4 bases spanning the gap. Germline V gene sequence: CDR1 GTSNPN, CDR2 SVGIG (reference sequence). CDR3 DNA: TGTGCCTGGAGGGTGTCTGGGGCCAACGTCCTGACTTTC. Translation: CAWRVSGANVLTF.

The rearrangement joins TRBV19 to TRBJ1-3; D might be TRBD1 (5 bases). CDR1 LNHDA and CDR2 SQIVND come from the germline V gene (reference sequence). V was clipped by 6 bases and J by 0 bases, with 15 bases between them. The CDR3 sequence is 16 residues long. In nucleotides, the CDR3 is TGTGCCAGTAGGGGATTTGCAGGGAGCTCTGGAAACACCATATATTTT. Residues: CASRGFAGSSGNTIYF.

This clone was observed a single time. The V and J genes are TRBV5-1 and TRBJ1-1; no clear D. Trimming removed 4 bases at V and 4 bases at J, with 8 bases between. The CDR3 covers 12 residues. Germline V gives CDR1 SGHRS, CDR2 YFSETQ. The CDR3 sequence: CASSRTGTEAFF. The CDR3 DNA follows: TGCGCCAGCAGCCGGACTGGCACTGAAGCTTTCTTT.

The V and J genes are TRBV5-1 and TRBJ1-5; D not certain. From germline, CDR1 is SGHRS and CDR2 YFSETQ. Trimming cost V 0 bases and J 2 bases, with 12 bases left between them. The CDR3 runs to 16 residues. CDR3 bases: TGCGCCAGCAGCTTGGACTCGGGTTCGGGCAATCAGCCCCAGCATTTT. Protein sequence: CASSLDSGSGNQPQHF.

This chain uses TRBV5-6 with TRBJ2-7, with 9 bases lining up with TRBD1. Germline V gene data show CDR1 as SGHDT and CDR2 as YYEEEE. V was pared by 3 bases and J by 1 base, with 5 bases of the junction left unmatched. The CDR3 is made up of 15 amino acids. The CDR3 protein is CASSYRDRVSYEQYF. CDR3 in DNA: TGTGCCAGCAGCTACCGGGACAGGGTGTCCTACGAGCAGTACTTC.

This rearrangement joins TRBV12-3 or TRBV12-4 to TRBJ1-2; TRBD1 agrees at 8 bases. The CDR3 consists of 13 residues. The junction had 5 bases not matched to a gene; V was cut back by 3 bases and J by 8 bases. The CDR3 loop is CASSFGQGKGYTF. CDR3 nucleotide sequence: TGTGCCAGCAGTTTCGGACAGGGTAAAGGCTACACCTTC.

V is TRBV4-3 and J is TRBJ2-7, with TRBD1 identical over 10 bases. Germline assignment: CDR1 LGHNA and CDR2 YSLEER. This CDR3 is 17 amino acids long. Trimming cost V 4 bases and J 3 bases; bases outside gene matches: 12. The CDR3 sequence is CASSPHPSGTGVYEQYF. In DNA form, the CDR3 reads TGCGCCAGCAGCCCCCATCCCTCCGGGACAGGGGTCTACGAGCAGTACTTC.

The CDR3 protein is CASSFPGSYGYTF. CDR3 sequence (DNA): TGTGCCAGCAGCTTTCCGGGGAGCTATGGCTACACCTTC. V and J are TRBV7-2 and TRBJ1-2; D uncertain. Germline loops: CDR1 SGHTA, CDR2 FQGNSA. Trimming cost V 3 bases and J 4 bases, with 9 bases left between them. This CDR3 comprises 13 residues.

The chain employs TRBV2 and TRBJ2-2; D tentatively reads TRBD1 or TRBD2 (6 bases each). The CDR3 consists of 14 residues. Trimming cost V 10 bases and J 1 base, with 13 bases left between them. Germline CDR1 and CDR2: SNHLY and FYNNEI. CDR3 loop: CAIKRGVNTGELFF. The CDR3 DNA reads as TGTGCCATCAAGAGGGGGGTGAACACCGGGGAGCTGTTTTTT.

This chain uses TRBV12-2 with TRBJ2-3; the DNA was not used to check the table's D call, TRBD1. TRBV12-2 is described as a pseudogene. This CDR3 comprises 14 residues. The CDR3: CASRFHRQTDTQYF. The DNA of the CDR3 is TGTGCAAGTCGCTTCCACCGACAGACAGATACGCAGTATTTT.